These 13 T cell receptor beta chains originate from one sample sequenced in a study of blood T cell repertoires in COVID-19. The data were produced by immunoSEQ multiplex PCR, yet TCRdb's version contains in-frame clones alone and is incomplete. The sample records under 300,000 clones, about 90% being singletons. The sample taken for sequencing was PBMCs or T cells enriched from blood (not recorded which). The receptors come from a human donor in a cohort exposed to, infected with or recovered from COVID-19 (not recorded which). The donor label of this sample is uncertain.

The chain employs TRBV19 and TRBJ2-2; D is possibly TRBD1 (6 bases). V was cut by 1 base and J by 9 bases, with 15 bases left in between. Germline CDR1 reads LNHDA; CDR2 reads SQIVND (reference sequence). The CDR3 extends over 15 amino acids. The CDR3 loop is CASSIGTDLKRELFF. CDR3 in DNA: TGTGCCAGTAGTATAGGGACAGATCTGAAACGGGAGCTGTTTTTT.

The rearrangement uses TRBV30 and TRBJ1-1; D gene uncertain. Germline V gene data show CDR1 as GTSNPN and CDR2 as SVGIG (reference sequence). V lost 1 base to trimming and J lost 11 bases, with 11 bases between them. This CDR3 is 11 amino acids long. The CDR3 loop reads CAWSGGVWAFF. CDR3 bases: TGTGCCTGGAGTGGGGGAGTTTGGGCTTTCTTT.

The rearrangement joins TRBV5-1 to TRBJ1-1, with 9 bases aligning to TRBD1. There are 11 residues in the CDR3. Germline V CDR1 and CDR2: SGHRS, YFSETQ. Germline trimming cut 3 bases from V and 10 bases from J; bases unmatched to any gene: 1. The CDR3 protein is CASSSGQGAFF. CDR3 nucleotides: TGCGCCAGCAGCTCGGGACAGGGAGCTTTCTTT.

The rearrangement uses TRBV3-1 (or the pseudogene TRBV3-2) and TRBJ1-4, with 7 bases fitting TRBD1. The CDR3 length is 15 residues. The V gene end was trimmed by 10 bases and the J gene end by 8 bases; junction bases not matched to a gene: 16. Germline V gives CDR1 LGHDT, CDR2 YNNKEL (reference sequence). The chain's CDR3 is CATMKQGESGEKLFF. The DNA for the CDR3 is TGTGCCACCATGAAGCAGGGGGAATCGGGAGAAAAACTGTTTTTT.

The chain employs TRBV30 and TRBJ1-5; a weak D match, TRBD1 (6 bases). The CDR3 spans 14 residues. CDR1 is GTSNPN, CDR2 SVGIG, per germline (reference sequence). With 5 bases removed from V and 0 bases from J, the gap between germline ends came to 11 bases. CDR3 region: CAWGGQTSNQPQHF. CDR3 coding DNA: TGTGCCTGGGGAGGACAGACTAGCAATCAGCCCCAGCATTTT.

The CDR3 region has the DNA TGTGCCAGCAGCTTAAGTGCCACAGGCGGGCAGTTCTTC. This encodes CASSLSATGGQFF. This chain connects TRBV7-3 to TRBJ2-1; perhaps TRBD1 as D (5 bases). V was clipped by 1 base and J by 12 bases, with 13 bases between them. The CDR3 is 13 amino acids. Germline values: CDR1 SGHTA, CDR2 FQGTGA.

The chain employs TRBV9 and TRBJ2-7; D possibly corresponds to TRBD2 (6 bases). From germline, CDR1 is SGDLS and CDR2 YYNGEE. V shed 0 bases and J shed 6 bases, with 16 bases lying between them. The CDR3 contains 15 residues. The CDR3 DNA reads TGTGCCAGCAGCGTAGGTCCCCGACGGGGGAGCGAGCAGTACTTC. Translation: CASSVGPRRGSEQYF.

V usage is TRBV7-9 and J usage is TRBJ2-3; the match to TRBD1 covers 12 bases. This CDR3 has 15 residues. J gave up 5 bases and V 5 bases, and 5 bases lay outside the gene matches. Germline V gene sequence: CDR1 SEHNR, CDR2 FQNEAQ (reference sequence). CDR3 sequence: CASSPGTGGLDTQYF. The CDR3 bases are TGTGCCAGCAGCCCCGGGACAGGGGGCCTAGATACGCAGTATTTT.

This rearrangement joins TRBV6-5 to TRBJ2-3, with a possible D match to TRBD2 (7 bases). CDR3 length: 14 residues. Per germline, CDR1 MNHEY and CDR2 SVGAGI. V lost 10 bases to trimming and J lost 5 bases, with 19 bases between them. The CDR3, as DNA: TGTGCCACCGAGAGCGGCGGGGGACAAGATACGCAGTATTTT. This translates into CATESGGGQDTQYF.

The CDR3 sequence is CASSYSMVDSSPLHF. In nucleotides, the CDR3 is TGTGCCAGCAGTTACTCGATGGTCGACAGTTCACCCCTCCACTTT. This chain connects TRBV6-5 to TRBJ1-6; possibly TRBD1 for D (5 bases). The CDR3 is 15 amino acids. Trimming stripped 0 bases from V and 9 bases from J, with 12 bases between. Germline lookup yields CDR1 MNHEY and CDR2 SVGAGI.

J is TRBJ1-1 and V is TRBV19; possibly TRBD1 for D (5 bases). Germline V gene lookup returns CDR1 LNHDA and CDR2 SQIVND (reference sequence). This CDR3 contains 17 residues. The germline V and J ends were trimmed by 6 bases and 0 bases, with 20 bases remaining between them. CDR3 DNA: TGTGCCAGTAGGGCTGACGCGGGCTGGGGGGTGAACACTGAAGCTTTCTTT. Translating gives CASRADAGWGVNTEAFF.

This chain connects TRBV6-2 or TRBV6-3 to TRBJ2-2; TRBD2 matches at 7 bases. This CDR3 contains 17 residues. With V trimmed by 2 bases and J by 4 bases, 10 bases remained unmatched. Germline V gene lookup returns CDR1 MNHEY and CDR2 SVGEGT. CDR3 in DNA: TGTGCCAGCAGTTACCCGCCGGGGGGTTCGGGCACCGGGGAGCTGTTTTTT. Its translation: CASSYPPGGSGTGELFF.

This chain links TRBV13 with TRBJ2-3; 9 nucleotides agree with TRBD1. The CDR3 consists of 18 residues. J was trimmed by 6 bases and V by 0 bases; bases with no gene match: 13. CDR1 is PRHDT and CDR2 is FYEKMQ in the germline V gene (reference sequence). The CDR3 sequence: CASSLGWTGDSLPDTQYF. CDR3 DNA sequence: TGTGCCAGCAGCTTAGGTTGGACAGGGGATTCTCTTCCGGATACGCAGTATTTT.